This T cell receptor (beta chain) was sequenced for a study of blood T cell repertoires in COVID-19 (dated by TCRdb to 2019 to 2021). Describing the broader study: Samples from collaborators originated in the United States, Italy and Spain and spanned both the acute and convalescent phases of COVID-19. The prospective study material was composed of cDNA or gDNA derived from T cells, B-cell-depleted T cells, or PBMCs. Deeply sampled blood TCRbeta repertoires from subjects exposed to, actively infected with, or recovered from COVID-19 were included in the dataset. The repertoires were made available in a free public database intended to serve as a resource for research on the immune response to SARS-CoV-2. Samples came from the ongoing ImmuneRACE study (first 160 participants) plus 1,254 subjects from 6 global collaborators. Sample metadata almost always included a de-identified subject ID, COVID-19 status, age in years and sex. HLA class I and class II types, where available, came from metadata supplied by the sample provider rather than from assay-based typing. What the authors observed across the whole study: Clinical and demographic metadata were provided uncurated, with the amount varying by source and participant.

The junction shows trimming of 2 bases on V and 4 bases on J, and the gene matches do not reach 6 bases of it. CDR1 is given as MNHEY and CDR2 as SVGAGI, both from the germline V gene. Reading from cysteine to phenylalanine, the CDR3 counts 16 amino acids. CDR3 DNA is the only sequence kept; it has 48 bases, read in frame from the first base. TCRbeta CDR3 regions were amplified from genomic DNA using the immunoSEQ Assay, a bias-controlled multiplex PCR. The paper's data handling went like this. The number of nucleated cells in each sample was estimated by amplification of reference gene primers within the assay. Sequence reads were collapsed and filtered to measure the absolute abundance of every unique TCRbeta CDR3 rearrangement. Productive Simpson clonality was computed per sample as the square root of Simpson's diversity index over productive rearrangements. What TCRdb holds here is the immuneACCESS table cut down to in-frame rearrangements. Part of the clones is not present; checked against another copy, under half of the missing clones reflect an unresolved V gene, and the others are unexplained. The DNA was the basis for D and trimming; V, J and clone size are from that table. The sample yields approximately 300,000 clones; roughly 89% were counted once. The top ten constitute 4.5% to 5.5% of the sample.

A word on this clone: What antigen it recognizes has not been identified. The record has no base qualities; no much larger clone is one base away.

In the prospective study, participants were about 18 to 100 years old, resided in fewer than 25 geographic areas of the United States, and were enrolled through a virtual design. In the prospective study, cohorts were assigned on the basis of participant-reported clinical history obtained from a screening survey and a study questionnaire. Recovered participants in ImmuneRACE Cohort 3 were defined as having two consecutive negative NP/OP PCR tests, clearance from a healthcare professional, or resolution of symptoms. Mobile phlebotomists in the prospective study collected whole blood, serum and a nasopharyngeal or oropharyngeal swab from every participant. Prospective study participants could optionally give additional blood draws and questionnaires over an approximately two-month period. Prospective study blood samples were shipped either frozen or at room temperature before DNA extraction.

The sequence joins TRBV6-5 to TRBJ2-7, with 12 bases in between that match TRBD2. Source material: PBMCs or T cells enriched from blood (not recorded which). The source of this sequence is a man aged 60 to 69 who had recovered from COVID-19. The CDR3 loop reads CASSYDASGRVYEQYF. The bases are TGTGCCAGCAGTTACGATGCTAGCGGGAGGGTTTACGAGCAGTACTTC.